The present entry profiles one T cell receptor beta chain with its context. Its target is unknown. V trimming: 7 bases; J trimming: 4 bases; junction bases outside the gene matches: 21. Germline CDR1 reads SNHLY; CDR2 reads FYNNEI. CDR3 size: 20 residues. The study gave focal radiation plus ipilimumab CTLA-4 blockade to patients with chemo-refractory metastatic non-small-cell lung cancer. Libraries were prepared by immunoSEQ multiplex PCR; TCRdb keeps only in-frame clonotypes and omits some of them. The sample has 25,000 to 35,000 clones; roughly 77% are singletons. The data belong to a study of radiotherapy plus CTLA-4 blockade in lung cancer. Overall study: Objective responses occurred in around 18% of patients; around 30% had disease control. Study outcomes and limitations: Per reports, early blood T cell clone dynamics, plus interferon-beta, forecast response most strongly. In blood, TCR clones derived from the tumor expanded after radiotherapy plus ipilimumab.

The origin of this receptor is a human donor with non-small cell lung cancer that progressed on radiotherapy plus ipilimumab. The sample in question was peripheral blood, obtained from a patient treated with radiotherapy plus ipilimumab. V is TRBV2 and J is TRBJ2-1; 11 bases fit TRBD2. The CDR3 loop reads CASTPTWELAGGRSYNEQFF. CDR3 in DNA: TGTGCCAGCACCCCTACCTGGGAGCTAGCGGGGGGTCGCTCTTACAATGAGCAGTTCTTC.